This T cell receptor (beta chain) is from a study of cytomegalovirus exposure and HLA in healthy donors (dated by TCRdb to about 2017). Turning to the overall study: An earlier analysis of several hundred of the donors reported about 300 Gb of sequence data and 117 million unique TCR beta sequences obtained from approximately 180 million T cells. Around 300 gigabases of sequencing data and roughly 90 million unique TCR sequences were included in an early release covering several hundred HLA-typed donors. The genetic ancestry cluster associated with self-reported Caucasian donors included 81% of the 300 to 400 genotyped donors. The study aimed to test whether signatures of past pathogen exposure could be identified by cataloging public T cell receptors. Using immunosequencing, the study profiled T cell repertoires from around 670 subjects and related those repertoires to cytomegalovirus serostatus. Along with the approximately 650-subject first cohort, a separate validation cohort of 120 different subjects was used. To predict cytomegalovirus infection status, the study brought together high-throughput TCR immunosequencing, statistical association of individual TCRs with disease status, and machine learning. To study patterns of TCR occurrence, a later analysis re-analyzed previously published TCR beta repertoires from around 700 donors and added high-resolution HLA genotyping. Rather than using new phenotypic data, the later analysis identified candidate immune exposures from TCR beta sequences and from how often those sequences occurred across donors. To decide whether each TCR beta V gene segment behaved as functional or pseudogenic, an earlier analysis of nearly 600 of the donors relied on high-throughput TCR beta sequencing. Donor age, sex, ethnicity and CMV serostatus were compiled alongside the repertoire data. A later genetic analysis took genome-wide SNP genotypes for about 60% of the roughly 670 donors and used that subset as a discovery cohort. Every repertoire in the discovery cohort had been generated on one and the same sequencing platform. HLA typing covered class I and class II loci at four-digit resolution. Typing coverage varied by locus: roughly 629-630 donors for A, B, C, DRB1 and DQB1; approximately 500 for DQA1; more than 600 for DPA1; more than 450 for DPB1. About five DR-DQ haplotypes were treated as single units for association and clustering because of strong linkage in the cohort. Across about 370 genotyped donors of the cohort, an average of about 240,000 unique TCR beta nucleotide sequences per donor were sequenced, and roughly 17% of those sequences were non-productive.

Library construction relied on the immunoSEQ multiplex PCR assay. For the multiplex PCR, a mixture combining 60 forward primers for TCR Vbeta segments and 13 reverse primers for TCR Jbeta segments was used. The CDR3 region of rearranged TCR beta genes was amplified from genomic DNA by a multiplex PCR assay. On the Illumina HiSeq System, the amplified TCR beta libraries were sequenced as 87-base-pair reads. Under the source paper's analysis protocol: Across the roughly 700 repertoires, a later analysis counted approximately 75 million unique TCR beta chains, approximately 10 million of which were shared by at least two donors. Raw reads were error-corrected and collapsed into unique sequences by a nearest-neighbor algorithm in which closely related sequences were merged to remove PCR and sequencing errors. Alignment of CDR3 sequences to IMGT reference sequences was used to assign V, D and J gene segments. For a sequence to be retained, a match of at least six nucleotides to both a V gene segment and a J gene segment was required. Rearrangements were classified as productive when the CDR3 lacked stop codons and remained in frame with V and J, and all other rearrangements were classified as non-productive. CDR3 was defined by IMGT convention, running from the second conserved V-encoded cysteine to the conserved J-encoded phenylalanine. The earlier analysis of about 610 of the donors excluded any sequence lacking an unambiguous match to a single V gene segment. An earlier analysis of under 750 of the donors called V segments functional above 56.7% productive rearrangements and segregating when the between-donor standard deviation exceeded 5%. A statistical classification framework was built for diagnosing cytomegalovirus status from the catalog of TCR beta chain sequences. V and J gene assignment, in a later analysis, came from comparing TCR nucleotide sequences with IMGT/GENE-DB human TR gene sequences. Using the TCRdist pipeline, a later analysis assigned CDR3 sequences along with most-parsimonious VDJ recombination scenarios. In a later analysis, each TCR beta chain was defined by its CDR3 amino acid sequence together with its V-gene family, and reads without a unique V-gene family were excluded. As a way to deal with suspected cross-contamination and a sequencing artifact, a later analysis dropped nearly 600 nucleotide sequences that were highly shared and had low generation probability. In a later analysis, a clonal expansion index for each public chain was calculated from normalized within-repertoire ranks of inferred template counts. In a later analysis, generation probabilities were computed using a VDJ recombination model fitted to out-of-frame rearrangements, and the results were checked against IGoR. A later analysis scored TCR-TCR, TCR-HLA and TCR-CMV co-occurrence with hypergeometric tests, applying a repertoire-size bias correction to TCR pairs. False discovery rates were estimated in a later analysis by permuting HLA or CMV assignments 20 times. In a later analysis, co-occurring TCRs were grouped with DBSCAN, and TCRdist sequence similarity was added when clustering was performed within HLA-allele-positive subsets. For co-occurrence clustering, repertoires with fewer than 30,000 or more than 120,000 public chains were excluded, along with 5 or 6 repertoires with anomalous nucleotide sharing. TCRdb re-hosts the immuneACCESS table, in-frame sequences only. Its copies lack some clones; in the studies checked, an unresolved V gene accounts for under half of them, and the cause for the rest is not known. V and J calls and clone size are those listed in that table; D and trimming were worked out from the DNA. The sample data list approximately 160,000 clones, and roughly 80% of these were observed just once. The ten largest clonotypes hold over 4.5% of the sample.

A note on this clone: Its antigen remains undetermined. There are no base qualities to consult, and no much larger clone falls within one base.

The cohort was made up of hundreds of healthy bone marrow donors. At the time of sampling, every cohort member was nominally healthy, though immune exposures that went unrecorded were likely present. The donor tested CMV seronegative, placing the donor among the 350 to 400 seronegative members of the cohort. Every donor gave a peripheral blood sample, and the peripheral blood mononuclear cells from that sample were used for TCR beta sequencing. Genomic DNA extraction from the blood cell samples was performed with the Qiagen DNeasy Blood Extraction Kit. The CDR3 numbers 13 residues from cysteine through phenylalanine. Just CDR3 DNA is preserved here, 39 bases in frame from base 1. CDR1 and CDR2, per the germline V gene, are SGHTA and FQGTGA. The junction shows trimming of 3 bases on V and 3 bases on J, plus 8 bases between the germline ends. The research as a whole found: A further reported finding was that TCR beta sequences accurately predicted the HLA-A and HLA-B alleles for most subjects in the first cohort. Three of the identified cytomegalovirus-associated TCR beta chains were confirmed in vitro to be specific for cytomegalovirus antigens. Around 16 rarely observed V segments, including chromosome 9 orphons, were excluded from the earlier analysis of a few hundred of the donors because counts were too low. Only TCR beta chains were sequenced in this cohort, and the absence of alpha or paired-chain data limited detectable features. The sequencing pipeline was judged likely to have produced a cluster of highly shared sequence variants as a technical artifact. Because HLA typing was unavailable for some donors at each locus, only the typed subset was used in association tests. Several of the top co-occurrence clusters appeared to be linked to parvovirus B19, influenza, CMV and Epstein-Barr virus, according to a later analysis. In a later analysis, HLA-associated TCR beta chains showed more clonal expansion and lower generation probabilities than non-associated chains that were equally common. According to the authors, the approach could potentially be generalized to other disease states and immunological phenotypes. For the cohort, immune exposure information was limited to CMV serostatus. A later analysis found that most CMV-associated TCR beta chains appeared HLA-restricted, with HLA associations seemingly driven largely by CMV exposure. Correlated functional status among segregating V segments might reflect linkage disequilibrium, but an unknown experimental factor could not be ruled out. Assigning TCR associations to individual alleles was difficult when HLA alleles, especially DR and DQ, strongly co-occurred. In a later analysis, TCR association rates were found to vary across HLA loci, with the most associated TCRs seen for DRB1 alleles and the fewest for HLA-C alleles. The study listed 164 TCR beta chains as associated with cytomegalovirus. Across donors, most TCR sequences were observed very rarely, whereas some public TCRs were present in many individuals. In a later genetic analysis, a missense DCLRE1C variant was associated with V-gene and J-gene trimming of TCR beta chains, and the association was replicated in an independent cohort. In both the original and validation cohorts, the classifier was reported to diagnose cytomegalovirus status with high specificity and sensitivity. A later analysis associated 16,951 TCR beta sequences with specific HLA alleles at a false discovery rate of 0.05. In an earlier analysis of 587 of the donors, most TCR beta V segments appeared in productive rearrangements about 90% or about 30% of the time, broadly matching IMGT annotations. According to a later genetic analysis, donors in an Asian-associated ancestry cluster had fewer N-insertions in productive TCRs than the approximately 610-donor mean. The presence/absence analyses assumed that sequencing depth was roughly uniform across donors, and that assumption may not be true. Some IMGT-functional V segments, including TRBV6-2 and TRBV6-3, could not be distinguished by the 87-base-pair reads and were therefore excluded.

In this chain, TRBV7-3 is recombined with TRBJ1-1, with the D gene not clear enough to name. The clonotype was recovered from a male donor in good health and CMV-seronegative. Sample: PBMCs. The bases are TGTGCCAGCAGCTTCACCGGTGACACTGAAGCTTTCTTT. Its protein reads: CASSFTGDTEAFF.